The subject of this entry is one T cell receptor (beta chain). Its antigen is unidentified. The repertoire was sequenced with immunoSEQ multiplex PCR; TCRdb's copy has only in-frame clones and lacks some. This sample has about 95,000 clones, with 85% to 90% found just once. The source of the sample is a study of T cell responses to AZD1222 COVID-19 vaccine. Trimming stripped 5 bases from V and 1 base from J, with 15 bases between. Germline loops: CDR1 LGHDT, CDR2 YNNKEL (reference sequence). This CDR3 region has 16 residues. Findings of the study overall: Repertoire samples came only from after the peak T cell response. A reported finding is that nearly half of spike-specific TCRs target unmutated variant regions. Spike was spanned by vaccine-associated CD4 TCRs, with dominance at 160-218 and 743-854. White British people made up most donors, females outnumbered males, and clonal diversity was possibly underestimated.

The chain is built from TRBV3-1 (or the pseudogene TRBV3-2) and TRBJ1-3; perhaps TRBD1 as D (5 bases). The sequence came from an adult in good health. The sample was peripheral blood, taken on day 0 of AZD1222 vaccination. The CDR3 DNA reads TGTGCCAGCAGCACTCCCCGGGAGGGGTCTGGAAACACCATATATTTT. Amino acid sequence: CASSTPREGSGNTIYF.